One sample yielded the 19 T cell receptor beta chains listed below, sequenced in a study of blood T cell repertoires in COVID-19. The assay was immunoSEQ multiplex PCR, and TCRdb's table has in-frame clones only and misses some. This sample has around 130,000 clones, with around 83% found just once. Material for sequencing was peripheral blood. The receptors were sampled from a man aged 30 to 39 with COVID-19, enrolled during active disease.

This sequence joins TRBV6-5 and TRBJ2-7; 8 bases agree with TRBD1. The CDR3 totals 15 residues. Germline V lookup: CDR1 MNHEY, CDR2 SVGAGI. V lost 4 bases, J lost 1 base, and 6 bases stayed unmatched. The CDR3 sequence is CASSSRTGKSYEQYF. The CDR3 nucleotides read TGTGCCAGCAGTTCCCGGACAGGGAAGTCCTACGAGCAGTACTTC.

This sequence joins TRBV9 and TRBJ1-2, with D tentatively TRBD1 (5 bases). Germline V gene sequence: CDR1 SGDLS, CDR2 YYNGEE. V lost 0 bases, J lost 4 bases, and 10 bases lay in between. CDR3 length: 14 amino acids. The DNA for the CDR3 is TGTGCCAGCAGCGTAGATGCAGGGCTCTATGGCTACACCTTC. Encoded protein: CASSVDAGLYGYTF.

This rearrangement joins TRBV2 to TRBJ2-5, with TRBD2 as a possible D gene (5 bases). Per germline, CDR1 SNHLY and CDR2 FYNNEI. CDR3 length: 15 amino acids. V shed 7 bases and J shed 5 bases, with 20 bases lying between them. The CDR3 region is CASNPEGRAWETQYF. CDR3 DNA: TGTGCCAGCAACCCCGAGGGTCGGGCCTGGGAGACCCAGTACTTC.

CDR3 nucleotides: TGTGCCAGCTCAGGGGCGAAGGGGGCGAACACCGGGGAGCTGTTTTTT. Its protein is CASSGAKGANTGELFF. The rearrangement uses TRBV18 and TRBJ2-2, with TRBD1 as a possible D gene (6 bases). The V gene lost 5 bases and the J gene lost 0 bases, with 13 bases spanning the gap. Germline V gene lookup returns CDR1 KGHSH and CDR2 LQKENI. The CDR3 is 16 residues long.

This clone has only a few counts. J is TRBJ2-7 and V is TRBV7-2; D may be TRBD2 (5 bases). The CDR3 is 15 residues long. In germline, CDR1 is SGHTA, CDR2 FQGNSA. V shed 3 bases and J shed 1 base, with 13 bases lying between them. The CDR3 region has the DNA TGTGCCAGCAGCTTCGGGATTTCCCTTTCCTACGAGCAGTACTTC. Translating gives CASSFGISLSYEQYF.

This sequence joins TRBV27 and TRBJ2-7; a weak D match, TRBD2 (6 bases). This CDR3 is built from 14 residues. Germline V lookup: CDR1 MNHEY, CDR2 SMNVEV (reference sequence). Deletions cut 5 bases from V and 1 base from J, with 12 bases between. In DNA form, the CDR3 reads TGTGCCAGCAGTCTTACTAGCAATTCCTACGAGCAGTACTTC. Residues: CASSLTSNSYEQYF.

The chain carries TRBV9 and TRBJ2-1; no definite D call. Germline loops: CDR1 SGDLS, CDR2 YYNGEE. V gave up 1 base and J gave up 4 bases, with 12 bases separating them. The CDR3 spans 15 residues. In DNA form, the CDR3 reads TGTGCCAGCAGCGTACGAGGTAGCTTTTACAATGAGCAGTTCTTC. This translates into CASSVRGSFYNEQFF.

The chain couples TRBV10-3 to TRBJ1-1; unclear D gene. Trimming left V 3 bases short and J 8 bases short, with 13 bases between. Per the germline V gene, CDR1 is ENHRY and CDR2 is SYGVKD. The CDR3 contains 13 residues. The CDR3 coding sequence is TGTGCCATCAGTGAAGTTCGGTCCGCAGAAGCTTTCTTT. The encoded protein is CAISEVRSAEAFF.

V is TRBV11-2 and J is TRBJ2-7; TRBD2 agrees at 8 bases. With 4 bases clipped from V and 9 bases from J, the junction kept 14 bases outside the gene matches. The CDR3 is 15 residues long. Per germline, CDR1 SGHAT and CDR2 FQNNGV. CDR3 DNA: TGTGCCAGCAGCTCATCTAGCGGGTCGCCTGGGTGGCAGTACTTC. Protein: CASSSSSGSPGWQYF.

The rearrangement uses TRBV11-2 and TRBJ2-1; the match to TRBD2 covers 7 bases. The CDR3 contains 14 residues. With V trimmed by 5 bases and J by 1 base, 2 bases remained unmatched. From germline, CDR1 is SGHAT and CDR2 FQNNGV. CDR3 in DNA: TGTGCCAGCAGCCTGGGAGGGTCCTACAATGAGCAGTTCTTC. Amino acids: CASSLGGSYNEQFF.

Details on this clone: Only one base separates this from a far larger clonotype, so it likely reflects a read error. The CDR3 here is CASRPGLAGNNEQFF. As DNA, the CDR3 is TGTGCCAGCAGACCGGGACTAGCGGGAAACAATGAGCAGTTCTTC. The rearrangement joins TRBV27 to TRBJ2-1, with TRBD2 matching over 13 bases. V trimming: 6 bases; J trimming: 5 bases; junction bases outside the gene matches: 4. The V gene's germline CDR1 is MNHEY and CDR2 SMNVEV (reference sequence). The CDR3 runs to 15 residues.

V and J are TRBV4-1 and TRBJ1-5, with D maybe TRBD1 (6 bases). The V end lost 5 bases, the J end lost 4 bases, and 15 bases lay between the germline ends. CDR1 and CDR2 from the germline V gene are MGHRA and YSYEKL. CDR3 size: 15 residues. CDR3 in amino acids: CASSSGGRTNQPQHF. The CDR3 nucleotides read TGCGCCAGCAGCTCTGGGGGCAGGACTAATCAGCCCCAGCATTTT.

This sequence joins TRBV28 and TRBJ2-1; D may be TRBD2 (6 bases). This CDR3 has 17 amino acids. CDR1 and CDR2 from the germline V gene are MDHEN and SYDVKM. The V and J ends lost 2 bases and 8 bases respectively, with 22 bases between them. The CDR3 DNA sequence: TGTGCCAGCAGTTTAGCCGAGACAGCCCGGCGGGGTGATGAGCAGTTCTTC. Protein: CASSLAETARRGDEQFF.

J is TRBJ2-7 and V is TRBV24-1, with D possibly TRBD2 on 5 matching bases. Germline V gene data show CDR1 as KGHDR and CDR2 as SFDVKD. The CDR3 consists of 14 residues. V dropped 2 bases and J dropped 0 bases, with 7 bases sitting between them. CDR3 coding DNA: TGTGCCACCAGTGATTCGGGATTCTCCTACGAGCAGTACTTC. Amino acid sequence: CATSDSGFSYEQYF.

The chain joins TRBV1 to TRBJ2-3; the listed D gene, TRBD2, was not tested against the DNA. TRBV1 is described as a pseudogene. This CDR3 has 17 residues. For the CDR3, the DNA is TGCACCAGCAGCCATGCCTGGAGGGGACTCTACACAGATACGCAGTATTTT. Translated, it gives CTSSHAWRGLYTDTQYF.

Only a few counts were recorded for this clone. This rearrangement joins TRBV5-5 to TRBJ2-7; 7 bases agree with TRBD2. Germline values: CDR1 SGHKS, CDR2 YYEKEE (reference sequence). V lost 5 bases, J lost 0 bases, and 11 bases stayed unmatched. The CDR3 runs 16 residues. CDR3 bases: TGTGCCAGCAGACGAGACAGCGGGGCAAGCTCCTACGAGCAGTACTTC. It yields the protein CASRRDSGASSYEQYF.

The V call is TRBV7-9, the J call TRBJ2-7, with D perhaps TRBD1 (5 bases). Trimming removed 5 bases from V and 2 bases from J, with 19 bases in between. The CDR3 has 16 residues. Germline lookup yields CDR1 SEHNR and CDR2 FQNEAQ (reference sequence). The CDR3 reads CASSPRVVRTPYEQYF. In DNA, the CDR3 is TGTGCCAGCAGCCCTAGGGTCGTGCGGACACCCTACGAGCAGTACTTC.

This chain connects TRBV4-1 to TRBJ1-5; 7 nucleotides align to TRBD1. Germline trimming cut 3 bases from V and 4 bases from J; bases unmatched to any gene: 3. CDR1 and CDR2 (germline): MGHRA, YSYEKL. The CDR3 loop spans 14 amino acids. The CDR3 loop is CASSHPGGNQPQHF. The DNA of the CDR3 is TGCGCCAGCAGCCACCCAGGGGGGAATCAGCCCCAGCATTTT.

J is TRBJ1-6 and V is TRBV9; tentative D call: TRBD1 (5 bases). The ends were cut back, 0 bases at V and 4 bases at J, with 14 bases in the middle. The CDR3 loop spans 17 amino acids. Per the germline V gene, CDR1 is SGDLS and CDR2 is YYNGEE. CDR3 nucleotides: TGTGCCAGCAGCGTAGATCCCGGGGGAGGGTATAATTCACCCCTCCACTTT. It encodes CASSVDPGGGYNSPLHF.